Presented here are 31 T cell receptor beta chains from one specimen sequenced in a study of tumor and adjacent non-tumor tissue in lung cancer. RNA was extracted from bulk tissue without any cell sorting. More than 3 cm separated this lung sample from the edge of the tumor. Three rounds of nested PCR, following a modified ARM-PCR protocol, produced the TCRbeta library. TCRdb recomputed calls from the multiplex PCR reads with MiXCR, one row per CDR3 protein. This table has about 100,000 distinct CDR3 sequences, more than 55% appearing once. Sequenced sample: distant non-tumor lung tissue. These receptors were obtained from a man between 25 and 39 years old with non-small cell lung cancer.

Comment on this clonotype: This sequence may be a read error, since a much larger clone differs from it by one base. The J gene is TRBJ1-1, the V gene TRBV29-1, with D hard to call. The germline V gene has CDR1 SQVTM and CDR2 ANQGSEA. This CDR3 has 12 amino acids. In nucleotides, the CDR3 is TGCAGCGTTCGTGAGAAGAACACTGAAGTTTTCTTT. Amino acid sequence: CSVREKNTEVFF.

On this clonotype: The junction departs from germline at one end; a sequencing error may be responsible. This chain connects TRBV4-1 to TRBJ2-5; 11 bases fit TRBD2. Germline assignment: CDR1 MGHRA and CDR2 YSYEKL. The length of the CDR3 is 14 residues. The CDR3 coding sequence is TGCGCCAACAGCTCACTAGCGGGAGAAGGGACCCAGTACTTC. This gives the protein CANSSLAGEGTQYF.

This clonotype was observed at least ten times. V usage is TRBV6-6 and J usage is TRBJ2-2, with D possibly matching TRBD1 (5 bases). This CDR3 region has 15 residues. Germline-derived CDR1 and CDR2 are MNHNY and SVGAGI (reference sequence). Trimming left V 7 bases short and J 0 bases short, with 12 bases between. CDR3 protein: CASNKGLTNTGELFF. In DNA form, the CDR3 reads TGTGCCAGCAACAAGGGGCTCACGAACACCGGGGAGCTGTTTTTT.

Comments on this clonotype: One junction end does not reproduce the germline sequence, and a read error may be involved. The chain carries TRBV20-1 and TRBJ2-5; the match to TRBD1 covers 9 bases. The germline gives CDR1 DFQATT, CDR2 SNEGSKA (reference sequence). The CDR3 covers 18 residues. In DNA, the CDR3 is TGCAATGCTAGAGTGGGACAGGGCTTCGAAGGTCCCCAAGAGACCCAGTACTTC. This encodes CNARVGQGFEGPQETQYF.

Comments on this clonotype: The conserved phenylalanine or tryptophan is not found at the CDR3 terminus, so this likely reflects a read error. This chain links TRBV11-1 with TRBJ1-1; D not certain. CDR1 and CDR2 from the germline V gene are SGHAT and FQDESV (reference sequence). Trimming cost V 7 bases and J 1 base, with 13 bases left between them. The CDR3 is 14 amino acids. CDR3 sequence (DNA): TGTGCCAGCAACCGTGGGGTGGAGAACACTGAAGCTTTCTAT. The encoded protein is CASNRGVENTEAFY.

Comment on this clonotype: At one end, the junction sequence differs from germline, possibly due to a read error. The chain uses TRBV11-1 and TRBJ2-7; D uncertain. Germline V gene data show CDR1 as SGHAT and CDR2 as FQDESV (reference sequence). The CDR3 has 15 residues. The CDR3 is CVSSYSGETSNEQYF. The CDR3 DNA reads TGTGTCAGCAGCTATTCTGGCGAGACCAGCAACGAGCAGTACTTC.

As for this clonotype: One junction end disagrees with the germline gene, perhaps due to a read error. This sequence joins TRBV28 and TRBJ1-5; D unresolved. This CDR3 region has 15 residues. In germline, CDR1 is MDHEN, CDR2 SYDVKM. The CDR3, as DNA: TGTGCCAGCAATCCCCCGACTTTGAGCAATCAGCCCCAGCAATTT. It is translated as CASNPPTLSNQPQQF.

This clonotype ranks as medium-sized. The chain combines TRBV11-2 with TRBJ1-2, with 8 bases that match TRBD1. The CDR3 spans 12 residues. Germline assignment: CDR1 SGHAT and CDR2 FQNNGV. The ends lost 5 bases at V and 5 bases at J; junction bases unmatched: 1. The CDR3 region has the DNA TGTGCCAGCAGCGACAGGGGTTATGGCTACACCTTC. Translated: CASSDRGYGYTF. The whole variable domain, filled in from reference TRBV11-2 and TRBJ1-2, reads EAGVAQSPRYKIIEKRQSVAFWCNPISGHATLYWYQQILGQGPKLLIQFQNNGVVDDSQLPKDRFSAERLKGVDSTLKIQPAKLEDSAVYLCASSDRGYGYTFGSGTRLTVV.

The CDR3 is CASSSTTGGTEAFF. The CDR3 nucleotides are TGTGCCAGCAGTAGCACTACAGGGGGCACTGAAGCTTTCTTT. The rearrangement joins TRBV25-1 to TRBJ1-1, with 8 bases identical to TRBD1. The CDR3 runs 14 residues. The junction had 6 bases not matched to a gene; V was cut back by 5 bases and J by 4 bases. Germline V CDR1 and CDR2: MGHDK, SYGVNS.

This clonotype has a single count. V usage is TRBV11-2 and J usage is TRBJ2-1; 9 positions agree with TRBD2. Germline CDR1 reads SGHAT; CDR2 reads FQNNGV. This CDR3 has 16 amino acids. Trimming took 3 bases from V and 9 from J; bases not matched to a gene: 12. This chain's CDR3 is CASSLQASGNEAEQFF. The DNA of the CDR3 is TGTGCCAGCAGCTTGCAGGCTAGCGGGAACGAGGCTGAGCAGTTCTTC.

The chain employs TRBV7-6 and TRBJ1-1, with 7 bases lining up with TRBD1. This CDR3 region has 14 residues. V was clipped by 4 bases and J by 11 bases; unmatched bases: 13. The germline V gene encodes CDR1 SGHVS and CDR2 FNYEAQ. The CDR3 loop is CASSSPLGGGGAFF. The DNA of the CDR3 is TGTGCCAGCAGCTCCCCCCTAGGGGGCGGGGGGGCTTTCTTT.

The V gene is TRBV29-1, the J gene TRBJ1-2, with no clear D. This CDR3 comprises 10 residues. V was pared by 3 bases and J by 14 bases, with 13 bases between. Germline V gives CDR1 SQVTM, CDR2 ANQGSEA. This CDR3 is CSVEGGPYTF. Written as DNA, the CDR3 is TGCAGCGTTGAGGGAGGGCCCTATACCTTC.

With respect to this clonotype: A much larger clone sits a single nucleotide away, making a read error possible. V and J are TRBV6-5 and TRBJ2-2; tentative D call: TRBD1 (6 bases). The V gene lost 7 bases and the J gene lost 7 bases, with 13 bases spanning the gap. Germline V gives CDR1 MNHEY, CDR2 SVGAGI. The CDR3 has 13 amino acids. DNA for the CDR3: TGTGCCAGCAATTGGGGGCCTGGCGGGGAGCTGTTTTTT. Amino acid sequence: CASNWGPGGELFF.

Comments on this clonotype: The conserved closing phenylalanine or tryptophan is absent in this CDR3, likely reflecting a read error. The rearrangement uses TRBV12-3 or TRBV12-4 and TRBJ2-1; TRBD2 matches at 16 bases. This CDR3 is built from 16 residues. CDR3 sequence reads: CVSSSGTSGGAHEQFL. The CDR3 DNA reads TGTGTCAGCAGTTCCGGGACTAGCGGGGGGGCGCATGAGCAGTTCTTA.

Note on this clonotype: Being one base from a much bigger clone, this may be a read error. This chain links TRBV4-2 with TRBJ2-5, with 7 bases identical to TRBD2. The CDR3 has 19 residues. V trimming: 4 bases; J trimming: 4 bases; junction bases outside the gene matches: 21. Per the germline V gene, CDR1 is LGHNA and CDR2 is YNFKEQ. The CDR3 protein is CASSPEDWGGLTGVETQYF. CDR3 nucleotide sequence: TGTGCCAGCAGCCCCGAAGACTGGGGGGGACTAACGGGAGTAGAGACCCAGTACTTC.

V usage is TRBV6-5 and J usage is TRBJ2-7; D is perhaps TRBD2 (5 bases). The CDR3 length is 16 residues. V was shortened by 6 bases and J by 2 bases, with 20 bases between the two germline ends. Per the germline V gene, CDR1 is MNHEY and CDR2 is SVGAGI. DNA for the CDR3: TGTGCCAGCAGGTTATATTTATCGGACTGCCCCTACGAGCAGTACTTC. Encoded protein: CASRLYLSDCPYEQYF.

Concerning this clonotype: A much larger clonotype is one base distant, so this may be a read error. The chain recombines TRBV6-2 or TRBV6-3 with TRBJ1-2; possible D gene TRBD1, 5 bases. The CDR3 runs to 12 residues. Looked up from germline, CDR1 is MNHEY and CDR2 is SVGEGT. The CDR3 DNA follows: TGTACCAGCAGATACGGGACGGATGGCTACACCTTC. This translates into CTSRYGTDGYTF.

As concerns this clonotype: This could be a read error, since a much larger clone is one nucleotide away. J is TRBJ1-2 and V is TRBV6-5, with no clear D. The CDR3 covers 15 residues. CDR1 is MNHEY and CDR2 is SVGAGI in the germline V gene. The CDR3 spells CASSLGITRQYDYTF. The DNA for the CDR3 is TGTGCCAGCAGTTTAGGGATCACCCGTCAGTATGACTACACCTTC.

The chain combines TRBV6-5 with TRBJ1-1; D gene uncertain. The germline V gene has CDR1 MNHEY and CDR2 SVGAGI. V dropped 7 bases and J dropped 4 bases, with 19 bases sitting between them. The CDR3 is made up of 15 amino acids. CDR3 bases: TGTGCCAGCAATTCAGATTGGGCGGTGGGCACTGAAGCTTTCTTT. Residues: CASNSDWAVGTEAFF.

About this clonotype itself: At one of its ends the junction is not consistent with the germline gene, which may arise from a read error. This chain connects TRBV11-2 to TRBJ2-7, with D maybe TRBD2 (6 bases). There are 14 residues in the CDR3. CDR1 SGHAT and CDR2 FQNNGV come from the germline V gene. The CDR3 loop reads CTSSRGTQLGEQYF. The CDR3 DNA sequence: TGTACCAGCAGCCGGGGGACCCAGTTAGGCGAGCAGTACTTC.

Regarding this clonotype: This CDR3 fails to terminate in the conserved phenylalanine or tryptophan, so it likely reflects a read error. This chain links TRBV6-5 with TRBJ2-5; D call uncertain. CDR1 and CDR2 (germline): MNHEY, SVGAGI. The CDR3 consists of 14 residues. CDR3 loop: CASSYSADPETQYS. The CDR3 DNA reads TGTGCAAGCAGTTACTCGGCAGATCCCGAGACCCAGTACTCC.

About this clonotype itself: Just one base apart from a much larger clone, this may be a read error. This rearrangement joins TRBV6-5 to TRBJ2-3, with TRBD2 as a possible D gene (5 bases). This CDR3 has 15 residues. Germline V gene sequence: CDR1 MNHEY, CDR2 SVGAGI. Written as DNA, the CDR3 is TGTGCCTCCACCCCTTGGTCGGGGAGCACAGATACGCGGTATTTT. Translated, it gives CASTPWSGSTDTRYF.

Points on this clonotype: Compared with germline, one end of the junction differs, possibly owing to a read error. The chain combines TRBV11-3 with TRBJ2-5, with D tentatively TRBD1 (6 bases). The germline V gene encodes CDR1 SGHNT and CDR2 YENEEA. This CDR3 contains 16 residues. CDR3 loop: CTSSSRTDTLQETQYF. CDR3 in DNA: TGTACCAGCAGTTCGAGGACAGATACTCTCCAAGAGACCCAGTACTTC.

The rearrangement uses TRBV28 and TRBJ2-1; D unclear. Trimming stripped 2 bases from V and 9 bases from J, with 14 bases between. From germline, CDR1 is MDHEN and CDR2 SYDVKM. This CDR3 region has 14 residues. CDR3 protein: CASSLGRVGVEQFF. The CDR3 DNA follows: TGTGCCAGCAGTTTAGGTCGGGTAGGTGTTGAGCAGTTCTTC.

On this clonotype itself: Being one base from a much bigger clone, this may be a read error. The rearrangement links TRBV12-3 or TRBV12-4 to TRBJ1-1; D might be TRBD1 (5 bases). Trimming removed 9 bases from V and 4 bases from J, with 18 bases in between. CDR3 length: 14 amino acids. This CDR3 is CARTLRGGGTEAFF. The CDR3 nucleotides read TGTGCCAGGACTCTTCGGGGGGGAGGCACTGAAGCTTTCTTT.

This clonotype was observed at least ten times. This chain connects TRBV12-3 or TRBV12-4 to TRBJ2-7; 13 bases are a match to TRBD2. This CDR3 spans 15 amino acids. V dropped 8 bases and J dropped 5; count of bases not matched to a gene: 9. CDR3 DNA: TGTGCCAGCGGGAGGACTAGCGGGAGTGGCAACGAGCAGTACTTC. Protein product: CASGRTSGSGNEQYF.

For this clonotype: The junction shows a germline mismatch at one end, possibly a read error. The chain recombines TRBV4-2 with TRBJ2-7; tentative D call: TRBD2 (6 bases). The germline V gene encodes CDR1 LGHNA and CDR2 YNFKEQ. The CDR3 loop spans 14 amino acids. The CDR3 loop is CVSSQEASEESLYF. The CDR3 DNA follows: TGTGTCAGCAGCCAAGAGGCTAGCGAGGAGTCATTATACTTC.

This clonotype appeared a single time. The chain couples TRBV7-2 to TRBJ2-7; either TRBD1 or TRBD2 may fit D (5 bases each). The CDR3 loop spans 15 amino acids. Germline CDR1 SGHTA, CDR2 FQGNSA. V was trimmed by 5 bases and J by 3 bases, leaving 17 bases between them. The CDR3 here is CASSLFLGTGYEQYF. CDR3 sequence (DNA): TGTGCCAGCAGCCTATTCCTCGGGACGGGCTACGAGCAGTACTTC.

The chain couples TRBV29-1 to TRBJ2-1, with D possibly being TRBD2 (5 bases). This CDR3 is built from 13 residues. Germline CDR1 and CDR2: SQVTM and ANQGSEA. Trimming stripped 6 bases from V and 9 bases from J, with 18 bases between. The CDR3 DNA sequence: TGCAGCGTAGCCCGGCAGAGGGTGGGTGAGCAGTTCTTC. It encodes CSVARQRVGEQFF.

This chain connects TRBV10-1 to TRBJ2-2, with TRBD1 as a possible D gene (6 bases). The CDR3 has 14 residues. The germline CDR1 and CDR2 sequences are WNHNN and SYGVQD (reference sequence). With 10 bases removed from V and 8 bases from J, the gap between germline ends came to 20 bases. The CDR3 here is CATSDRSSTGELFF. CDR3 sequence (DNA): TGCGCCACCTCGGACAGATCAAGCACTGGGGAGCTGTTTTTT.

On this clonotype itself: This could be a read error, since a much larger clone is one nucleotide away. The CDR3 region is CSARGANPYYAQYF. CDR3 nucleotide sequence: TGCAGTGCTAGAGGGGCTAATCCTTATTACGCGCAGTACTTC. The chain recombines TRBV20-1 with TRBJ2-7; D gene uncertain. In germline, CDR1 is DFQATT, CDR2 SNEGSKA (reference sequence). The CDR3 extends over 14 amino acids.